The 25 T cell receptor beta chains below were found in one sample sequenced in a study of CXCR3-negative and CXCR3-positive naive CD8 T cells. The study made its TRB cDNA libraries by 5' RACE, adding UMI labels. TCRdb re-called the 5' RACE reads; one entry per CDR3 protein, DNA not given. The sample totals 45,000 or so distinct CDR3 sequences. The specimen was naive CXCR3- CD8+ T cells from blood. Subset specified: CD45RO-CCR7+CD27+CD95- naive CD8+ T cells lacking CXCR3 (TNR3-). The receptors stem from a human donor in good health. Some clones in this sample may be carry-over from other donors' samples.

This chain connects TRBV5-1 to TRBJ2-7. Germline assignment: CDR1 SGHRS and CDR2 YFSETQ. CDR3 length: 14 residues. The CDR3 is CASSLAALSYEQYF.

The chain recombines TRBV29-1 with TRBJ2-1; lacking DNA, the TRBD2 call made by TCRdb goes unchecked. Per the germline V gene, CDR1 is SQVTM and CDR2 is ANQGSEA. CDR3 length equals 18 residues. The CDR3: CSVEDASSGRPSYNEQFF.

The chain links TRBV27 to TRBJ2-1; TCRdb designates TRBD2, a call that cannot be tested without DNA. The germline V gene encodes CDR1 MNHEY and CDR2 SMNVEV (reference sequence). The CDR3 is 15 amino acids. CDR3 loop: CASSLLLAGYNEQFF.

The V gene is TRBV5-1, the J gene TRBJ2-7; TCRdb indicates TRBD1, and absent DNA this call remains unverified. The CDR3 has 14 residues. Germline-derived CDR1 and CDR2 are SGHRS and YFSETQ. The CDR3 sequence: CASSFTGRPYEQYF.

V is TRBV2 and J is TRBJ2-2. The CDR3 runs to 16 residues. Germline V CDR1 and CDR2: SNHLY, FYNNEI. CDR3 sequence reads: CASSEAPRTNTGGLFF.

The V call is TRBV10-3, the J call TRBJ2-3; TCRdb's D call, TRBD2, is unchecked because there is no DNA. Germline lookup yields CDR1 ENHRY and CDR2 SYGVKD. This CDR3 is built from 18 residues. This chain's CDR3 is CAISGPTSGGVRPDTQYF.

This chain links TRBV7-9 with TRBJ2-3. The CDR3 is 14 residues long. Germline loops: CDR1 SEHNR, CDR2 FQNEAQ (reference sequence). The CDR3 spells CASSLSGGSDTQYF. Based on the CDR3 plus reference TRBV7-9 and TRBJ2-3, the full variable domain is DTGVSQNPRHKITKRGQNVTFRCDPISEHNRLYWYRQTLGQGPEFLTYFQNEAQLEKSRLLSDRFSAERPKGSFSTLEIQRTEQGDSAMYLCASSLSGGSDTQYFGPGTRLTVL.

The J gene is TRBJ2-6, the V gene TRBV12-3 or TRBV12-4. CDR3 length equals 16 residues. This chain's CDR3 is CASTDTAVSGANVLTF.

The rearrangement links TRBV20-1 to TRBJ1-1; lacking DNA, the TRBD1 call made by TCRdb goes unchecked. Germline V gene data show CDR1 as DFQATT and CDR2 as SNEGSKA (reference sequence). The CDR3 length is 16 residues. The CDR3 reads CSAIYLDGQEGTEAFF.

V usage is TRBV6-4 and J usage is TRBJ1-5; there is no DNA to check the TCRdb D call of TRBD1. Germline lookup yields CDR1 MRHNA and CDR2 SNTAGT. The CDR3 spans 20 residues. CDR3 protein: CASSDSRTYDRGRRGRPQHF.

This clonotype ranks as medium-sized in terms of frequency. The chain has TRBV15 and TRBJ2-7; there is no DNA to check the TCRdb D call of TRBD2. The V gene's germline CDR1 is LNHNV and CDR2 YYDKDF (reference sequence). This CDR3 is built from 12 residues. CDR3 amino acids: CATAAGNYEQYF.

Here the CDR3 reads CSVDRGSGEQFF. The chain joins TRBV29-1 to TRBJ2-1; the TCRdb call, TRBD1, lacks DNA for checking. The CDR3 runs to 12 residues. Germline V gene sequence: CDR1 SQVTM, CDR2 ANQGSEA.

The chain has TRBV4-3 and TRBJ2-7. From germline, CDR1 is LGHNA and CDR2 YSLEER. This CDR3 comprises 15 residues. CDR3 amino acids: CASSQAEQLYYEQYF.

This sequence joins TRBV5-5 and TRBJ2-5. Per the germline V gene, CDR1 is SGHKS and CDR2 is YYEKEE (reference sequence). The CDR3 has 12 residues. The CDR3 loop is CASIGPQETQYF.

The chain has TRBV12-3 or TRBV12-4 and TRBJ2-1; the TCRdb call, TRBD2, lacks DNA for checking. The CDR3 has 15 residues. The CDR3 is CASSAKSGAYNEQFF.

CDR3 in amino acids: CASSLAGAQGANYGYTF. The chain has TRBV7-2 and TRBJ1-2; TCRdb designates TRBD1, a call that cannot be tested without DNA. The germline CDR1 and CDR2 sequences are SGHTA and FQGNSA. The CDR3 consists of 17 residues.

The chain carries TRBV5-1 and TRBJ2-7; TCRdb's D call, TRBD1, is unchecked because there is no DNA. The CDR3 loop spans 14 amino acids. Germline lookup yields CDR1 SGHRS and CDR2 YFSETQ. The CDR3 loop reads CASGEGANSYEQYF.

The CDR3 spells CATSTEPGPSYEQYF. This chain links TRBV15 with TRBJ2-7; TCRdb's D gene call, TRBD1, goes unchecked for lack of DNA. Germline V gene data show CDR1 as LNHNV and CDR2 as YYDKDF (reference sequence). This CDR3 has 15 residues.

The V gene is TRBV25-1, the J gene TRBJ1-2; TCRdb names TRBD1, which stays unverified in the absence of DNA. Germline V gives CDR1 MGHDK, CDR2 SYGVNS. This CDR3 spans 13 amino acids. CDR3 amino acids: CASSEGAIYGYTF.

The V call is TRBV29-1, the J call TRBJ2-7. The CDR3 length is 12 residues. CDR1 and CDR2 (germline): SQVTM, ANQGSEA. This chain's CDR3 is CSVAADSYEQYF.

V is TRBV29-1 and J is TRBJ2-2; lacking DNA, the TRBD2 call made by TCRdb goes unchecked. Per the germline V gene, CDR1 is SQVTM and CDR2 is ANQGSEA. The CDR3 sequence is 12 residues long. CDR3 sequence reads: CTTTSNTGELFF.

The chain has TRBV6-2 or TRBV6-3 and TRBJ1-1; TCRdb picks TRBD1, but there is no DNA to check that call. Germline CDR1 and CDR2: MNHEY and SVGEGT. CDR3 length equals 14 residues. Here the CDR3 reads CASSYSGAGAEAFF.

The V call is TRBV12-5, the J call TRBJ2-5; TCRdb lists TRBD2, though no DNA is available to test this call. The CDR3 is 15 amino acids. Germline CDR1 is LGHNT and CDR2 is FRNRAP. The CDR3 reads CASGPPGLAAETQYF.

The chain carries TRBV20-1 and TRBJ2-1. There are 14 residues in the CDR3. Germline V CDR1 and CDR2: DFQATT, SNEGSKA (reference sequence). CDR3 region: CSARTEGPYNEQFF.

CDR3 protein: CASSFEGGRFSEQYF. V is TRBV7-9 and J is TRBJ2-7; the D call of TRBD1 rests on TCRdb alone, since no DNA is present to check it. There are 15 residues in the CDR3. Germline V CDR1 and CDR2: SEHNR, FQNEAQ (reference sequence). Full variable domain (remainder filled in from reference TRBV7-9 and TRBJ2-7): DTGVSQNPRHKITKRGQNVTFRCDPISEHNRLYWYRQTLGQGPEFLTYFQNEAQLEKSRLLSDRFSAERPKGSFSTLEIQRTEQGDSAMYLCASSFEGGRFSEQYFGPGTRLTVT.